This T cell receptor (beta chain) emerged from a study of cytomegalovirus exposure and HLA in healthy donors. About the study: In a previous analysis, some 120 million unique TCR beta sequences were found from some 180 million T cells. There were some 400 genotyped donors. Of these, roughly 86% fell in the genetic ancestry cluster associated with self-reported Caucasian donors.

Healthy people donating bone marrow made up the donors. Vbeta (60) and Jbeta (13) primers were used in the PCR. TCRdb keeps only in-frame clones here, not all; method: immunoSEQ multiplex PCR. The repertoire includes around 170,000 clones, around 86% of them detected once, and under 0.9% sits in the top ten. Germline-derived CDR1 and CDR2 are SNHLY and FYNNEI. J gave up 2 bases and V 9 bases, and 4 bases lay outside the gene matches. This CDR3 is built from 13 residues. The chain links TRBV2 to TRBJ2-7; 10 positions agree with TRBD1. The sample consisted of PBMCs. The TCR sequence derives from a woman aged 18-29 years in good health and CMV-seronegative. CDR3 protein: CASRQGAPYEQYF. The DNA of the CDR3 is TGTGCCAGTCGACAGGGGGCACCCTACGAGCAGTACTTC. Variable domain in full (rest from reference TRBV2 and TRBJ2-7): EPEVTQTPSHQVTQMGQEVILRCVPISNHLYFYWYRQILGQKVEFLVSFYNNEISEKSEIFDDQFSVERPDGSNFTLKIRSTKLEDSAMYFCASRQGAPYEQYFGPGTRLTVT.